The 17 T cell receptor beta chains presented below share a single source sample, sequenced in a study of cytomegalovirus exposure and HLA in healthy donors. PCR was performed using 60 Vbeta and 13 Jbeta primers. Measured with immunoSEQ multiplex PCR; TCRdb has only the in-frame clones, and not every one. The data contain roughly 110,000 clones, roughly four fifths of them seen just once; the ten biggest clones take up 1.6%. The sample taken for sequencing was PBMCs. The origin of the receptors is a middle-aged man in good health and CMV-seronegative.

The rearrangement joins TRBV28 to TRBJ1-1, with D tentatively TRBD1 (5 bases). V shed 7 bases and J shed 5 bases, with 17 bases lying between them. The V gene's germline CDR1 is MDHEN and CDR2 SYDVKM. The CDR3 has 14 amino acids. Here the CDR3 reads CASIMGGEVTEAFF. The CDR3 DNA reads as TGTGCCAGCATCATGGGGGGGGAAGTAACTGAAGCTTTCTTT.

The chain links TRBV5-4 to TRBJ2-5; no clear D. V lost 1 base and J lost 4, with 8 bases in between. This CDR3 has 13 residues. Germline CDR1 SGHNT, CDR2 YYREEE (reference sequence). This CDR3 is CASSLKGGETQYF. The CDR3 DNA sequence: TGTGCCAGCAGCTTGAAAGGCGGAGAGACCCAGTACTTC.

The chain joins TRBV10-3 to TRBJ2-7; TRBD2 agrees at 12 bases. Germline trimming cut 6 bases from V and 8 bases from J; bases unmatched to any gene: 11. The CDR3 is 15 residues long. Germline CDR1 and CDR2: ENHRY and SYGVKD. CDR3 nucleotides: TGTGCCATCAGGGATTGGACTAGCGGGGCGGTCAAGCAGTACTTC. This sequence encodes CAIRDWTSGAVKQYF.

This clone appeared a few times. The chain is built from TRBV21-1 and TRBJ1-2; TRBD1 reflects the table's D call only, with no check against the DNA. TRBV21-1 counts as a pseudogene. The CDR3 covers 19 residues. This CDR3 reads CASSGALHGQNTFNYGYTF. The CDR3 DNA reads as TGTGCCAGCAGCGGCGCATTGCACGGACAGAACACTTTTAACTATGGCTACACCTTC.

The V and J genes are TRBV19 and TRBJ1-2; 7 bases fit TRBD1. Germline V gene lookup returns CDR1 LNHDA and CDR2 SQIVND (reference sequence). The CDR3 totals 15 residues. V gave up 5 bases and J gave up 8 bases; unmatched junction bases: 14. The CDR3 spells CASSLTTWDSQGYTF. The CDR3 DNA follows: TGTGCCAGTAGTTTGACTACCTGGGACAGCCAGGGCTACACCTTC.

The sample holds one count of this clone. The chain has TRBV10-3 and TRBJ1-5; 8 positions agree with TRBD1. V shed 6 bases and J 5 bases; nucleotides not matched to a gene: 12. Germline CDR1 reads ENHRY; CDR2 reads SYGVKD. This CDR3 is built from 16 residues. In nucleotides, the CDR3 is TGTGCCATCAGAGATGGTGGACAGGGTGGCGATCAGCCCCAGCATTTT. It is translated as CAIRDGGQGGDQPQHF.

The chain is built from TRBV27 and TRBJ1-6; possibly TRBD1 for D (6 bases). This CDR3 region has 17 residues. V lost 2 bases and J lost 7, with 18 bases in between. Germline-derived CDR1 and CDR2 are MNHEY and SMNVEV (reference sequence). CDR3 DNA sequence: TGTGCCAGCAGTTTAGGGGCAGGGCCTAGGGGGAATTCACCCCTCCACTTT. Protein: CASSLGAGPRGNSPLHF.

The chain joins TRBV7-2 to TRBJ2-1, with 8 bases that match TRBD1. The V segment lost 0 bases and the J segment 1 base; nucleotides outside the gene matches: 5. The CDR3 contains 17 residues. Germline loops: CDR1 SGHTA, CDR2 FQGNSA. CDR3 coding DNA: TGTGCCAGCAGCTTAGCGGGACAGGATTCTTCCTACAATGAGCAGTTCTTC. Amino acid sequence: CASSLAGQDSSYNEQFF.

CDR3 sequence reads: CASSLGTSSDEQFF. CDR3 sequence (DNA): TGCGCCAGCAGCTTGGGGACTAGCTCTGATGAGCAGTTCTTC. The chain employs TRBV5-1 and TRBJ2-1; 8 bases agree with TRBD2. The V gene's germline CDR1 is SGHRS and CDR2 YFSETQ. There are 14 residues in the CDR3. V was pared by 0 bases and J by 8 bases, with 4 bases of the junction left unmatched.

The V gene is TRBV2, the J gene TRBJ2-5, with no clear D. V was trimmed by 6 bases and J by 5 bases, leaving 13 bases between them. Per germline, CDR1 SNHLY and CDR2 FYNNEI. The CDR3 covers 13 residues. The CDR3 DNA follows: TGTGCCAGCAGCTTTGAAAACGGGGAGACCCAGTACTTC. As protein: CASSFENGETQYF. Variable domain in full (rest from reference TRBV2 and TRBJ2-5): EPEVTQTPSHQVTQMGQEVILRCVPISNHLYFYWYRQILGQKVEFLVSFYNNEISEKSEIFDDQFSVERPDGSNFTLKIRSTKLEDSAMYFCASSFENGETQYFGPGTRLLVL.

This clone was seen only once. This CDR3 is CASSSPGTESTNEKLFF. The CDR3 nucleotides read TGCGCCAGCAGCTCCCCCGGGACAGAGTCAACTAATGAAAAACTGTTTTTT. This sequence joins TRBV5-1 and TRBJ1-4; TRBD1 aligns across 7 bases. Germline CDR1 and CDR2: SGHRS and YFSETQ. The CDR3 covers 17 residues. Unmatched junction bases numbered 8, after V lost 3 bases and J lost 0 bases.

The chain links TRBV29-1 to TRBJ1-2; D unclear. The V and J ends lost 1 base and 4 bases respectively, with 4 bases between them. Looked up from germline, CDR1 is SQVTM and CDR2 is ANQGSEA. The CDR3 runs 11 residues. CDR3 loop: CSVEGAYGYTF. CDR3 in DNA: TGCAGCGTTGAAGGGGCCTATGGCTACACCTTC.

The V call is TRBV6-5, the J call TRBJ2-7; no clear D gene. This CDR3 region has 14 residues. Per the germline V gene, CDR1 is MNHEY and CDR2 is SVGAGI. The V gene lost 4 bases and the J gene lost 0 bases, with 10 bases spanning the gap. CDR3 sequence (DNA): TGTGCCAGCAGTTCCCCCATGAGCTCCTACGAGCAGTACTTC. This codes for CASSSPMSSYEQYF.

The chain joins TRBV2 to TRBJ2-7; D remains unclear. Trimming shortened V by 2 bases and J by 3 bases, and 11 bases separated the two germline ends. The CDR3 length is 14 residues. The germline gives CDR1 SNHLY, CDR2 FYNNEI. The CDR3 DNA reads TGTGCCAGCAGTGAACTAGTTACGCTCTACGAGCAGTACTTC. Translation: CASSELVTLYEQYF.

This clone was detected once. The J gene is TRBJ1-5, the V gene TRBV6-5; 9 bases match TRBD1. In germline, CDR1 is MNHEY, CDR2 SVGAGI. CDR3 size: 15 residues. J lost 4 bases, V lost 6 bases, and 7 bases had no gene match. The CDR3 DNA sequence: TGTGCCAGCAGATCTACAGGGGGCAGAAATCAGCCCCAGCATTTT. This sequence encodes CASRSTGGRNQPQHF.

This clone turned up a few times. The rearrangement uses TRBV5-1 and TRBJ2-3; 16 bases fit TRBD2. The J segment lost 5 bases and the V segment lost 6 bases, leaving 12 bases of the junction unmatched. CDR3 length: 18 residues. CDR1 is SGHRS, CDR2 YFSETQ, per germline. CDR3 in amino acids: CASTTPGTSGGALDTQYF. CDR3 DNA sequence: TGCGCCAGCACCACCCCCGGGACTAGCGGGGGGGCCTTAGATACGCAGTATTTT. The entire variable domain, with the rest obtained from reference TRBV5-1 and TRBJ2-3, is as follows: KAGVTQTPRYLIKTRGQQVTLSCSPISGHRSVSWYQQTPGQGLQFLFEYFSETQRNKGNFPGRFSGRQFSNSRSEMNVSTLELGDSALYLCASTTPGTSGGALDTQYFGPGTRLTVL.

The J gene is TRBJ1-6, the V gene TRBV15; D unclear. CDR3 length equals 14 residues. V was shortened by 0 bases and J by 16 bases, with 16 bases between the two germline ends. Germline CDR1 and CDR2: LNHNV and YYDKDF (reference sequence). The DNA of the CDR3 is TGTGCCACCAGCAGAGATCCGGCGGGCAGCCTTCTCCACTTT. This encodes CATSRDPAGSLLHF.